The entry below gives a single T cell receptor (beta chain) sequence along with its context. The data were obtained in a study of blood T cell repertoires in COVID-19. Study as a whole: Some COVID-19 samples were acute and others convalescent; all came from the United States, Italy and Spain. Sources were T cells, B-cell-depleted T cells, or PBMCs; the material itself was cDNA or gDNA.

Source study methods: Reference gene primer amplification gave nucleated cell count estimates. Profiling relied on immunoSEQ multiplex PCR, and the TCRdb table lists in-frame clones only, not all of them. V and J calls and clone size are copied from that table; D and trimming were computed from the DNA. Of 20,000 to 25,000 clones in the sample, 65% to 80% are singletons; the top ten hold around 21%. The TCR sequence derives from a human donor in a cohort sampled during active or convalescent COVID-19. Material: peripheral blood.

CDR3 nucleotide sequence: TGTGCCACCAGTGGGCGCGGGAAGACAGATACGCAGTATTTT. It translates to CATSGRGKTDTQYF. The rearrangement uses TRBV24-1 and TRBJ2-3; perhaps TRBD2 as D (6 bases). In germline, CDR1 is KGHDR, CDR2 SFDVKD. This CDR3 spans 14 amino acids. V was shortened by 5 bases and J by 3 bases, with 11 bases between the two germline ends.